This is a list of T cell receptor beta chains from one sample in a study of T-cell memory formation after mild COVID-19. TCRdb ran MiXCR on the 5' RACE reads and lists one entry per CDR3 protein. This table holds 95,000 to 110,000 distinct CDR3 sequences, approximately 14% found once. Sequenced material: PBMCs or a T cell subset sorted from them (not recorded which). The source of these receptors is a man younger than 30 who had mild COVID-19 (a few samples of this study predate the infection). Cell type and time point are not known. The CDR3 runs from the conserved cysteine through the conserved F or W. The D gene is left open where the match is weak. Expanded clones get a size class; other rows say once, few or many, or leave the size out.

D gene | J gene | V gene | clone size | CDR3 DNA | CDR3 protein
NA | TRBJ2-1 | TRBV4-3 | few | TGCGCCAGCAGCCAAGCTCGGACTCCCCATGAGCAGTTCTTC | CASSQARTPHEQFF
NA | TRBJ2-7 | TRBV6-6 | NA | TGTGCCAGCATCCCCACCCCAGGGATCGGGCAGTACTTC | CASIPTPGIGQYF
TRBD1 | TRBJ2-7 | TRBV4-1 | few | TGCGCCAGCAGCGGACAGGCCTCCTACGAGCAGTACTTC | CASSGQASYEQYF
NA | TRBJ2-5 | TRBV7-3 | few | TGTGCCAGCAGCTCCGTTGGCGGGGCGGAAGAGACCCAGTACTTC | CASSSVGGAEETQYF
TRBD2 | TRBJ2-5 | TRBV4-3 | NA | TGCGCCAGCAGCCCCGGGAGCGGGGGGGCCGGACAGTACTTC | CASSPGSGGAGQYF
NA | TRBJ1-1 | TRBV11-2 | few | TGTGCCAGCAGCTCGGGAATGGGGGGCATGAACACTGAAGCTTTCTTT | CASSSGMGGMNTEAFF
NA | TRBJ2-1 | TRBV14 | NA | TGTGCCAGCAGCCCAATCGCATATGGGTTAAGCTCCTACAATGAGCAGTTCTTC | CASSPIAYGLSSYNEQFF
TRBD1 | TRBJ2-1 | TRBV27 | few | TGTGCCAGCAGTCTGACAGGGGCCCGTGATTACAATGAGCAGTTCTTC | CASSLTGARDYNEQFF
NA | TRBJ2-7 | TRBV4-1 | NA | TGCGCCAGCAGCCAAGTATATCGGCCCGACAGGCCCTTGGAGCAGTACTTC | CASSQVYRPDRPLEQYF
TRBD2 | TRBJ2-1 | TRBV14 | NA | TGTGCCAGCAGCCAAGACGGGGGGGATGAGCAGTTCTTC | CASSQDGGDEQFF
NA | TRBJ1-1 | TRBV6-5 | few | TGTGCCAGCAGCCCCGAGGGGGATGGGGCTGGAGCTTTCTTT | CASSPEGDGAGAFF
NA | TRBJ1-2 | TRBV12-3/TRBV12-4 | NA | TGTGCCAGCAGTTTCGACGGTGGCTATGGCTACACCTTC | CASSFDGGYGYTF
NA | TRBJ2-5 | TRBV2 | NA | TGTGCCAGCAGTGGCTTTGGCGAGACCCAGTACTTC | CASSGFGETQYF
NA | TRBJ1-3 | TRBV29-1 | few | TGCAGCGGTTGGGGGCACTCTGGAAACACCATATATTTT | CSGWGHSGNTIYF
NA | TRBJ2-3 | TRBV6-1 | few | TGTGCCAGCAAGGCTAGCTCGGGTGATACGCAGTATTTT | CASKASSGDTQYF
TRBD2 | TRBJ2-3 | TRBV6-5 | few | TGTGCCAGCAGTTACCTTCCCGGGGGGGCCGGCACAGATACGCAGTATTTT | CASSYLPGGAGTDTQYF